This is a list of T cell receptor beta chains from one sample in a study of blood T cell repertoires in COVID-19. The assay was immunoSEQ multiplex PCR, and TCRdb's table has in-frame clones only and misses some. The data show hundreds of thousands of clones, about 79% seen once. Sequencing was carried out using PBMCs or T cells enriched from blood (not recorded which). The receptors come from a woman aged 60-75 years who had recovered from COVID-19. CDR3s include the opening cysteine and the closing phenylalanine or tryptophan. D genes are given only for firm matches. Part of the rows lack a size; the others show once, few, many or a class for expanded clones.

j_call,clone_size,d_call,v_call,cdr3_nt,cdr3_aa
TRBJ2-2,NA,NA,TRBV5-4,TGTGCCAGCAGCTTGTTATATAGCGTAGGGAACACCGGGGAGCTGTTTTTT,CASSLLYSVGNTGELFF
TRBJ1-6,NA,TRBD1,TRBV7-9,TGTGCCAGCAGTTCCCAGGGACAGGGAAATTCACCCCTCCACTTT,CASSSQGQGNSPLHF
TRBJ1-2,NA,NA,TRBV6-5,TGTGCCAGCAGCCCCAGGGATGGGGCGGTATATGGCTACACCTTC,CASSPRDGAVYGYTF
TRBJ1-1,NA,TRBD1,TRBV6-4,TGTGCCAGCAGTGAACAGGGGGGGGGCACTGAAGCTTTCTTT,CASSEQGGGTEAFF
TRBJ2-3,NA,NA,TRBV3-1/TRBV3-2,TGTGCCAGCAGCCTCGAGCTTGGGAGCAGCACAGATACGCAGTATTTT,CASSLELGSSTDTQYF
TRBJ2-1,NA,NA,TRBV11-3,TGTGCCAGCAGCTTCGGTCCCGGGGACAATGAGCAGTTCTTC,CASSFGPGDNEQFF
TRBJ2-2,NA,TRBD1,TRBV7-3,TGTGCCAGCAGCGCCCGGGACAGGACCGGGGAGCTGTTTTTT,CASSARDRTGELFF
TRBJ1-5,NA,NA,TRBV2,TGTGCCAGCAAAACAGATTATAGCAATCAGCCCCAGCATTTT,CASKTDYSNQPQHF
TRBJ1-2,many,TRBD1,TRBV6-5,TGTGCCAGCAGTTATGACAGGGGGCCTAACTATGGCTACACCTTC,CASSYDRGPNYGYTF
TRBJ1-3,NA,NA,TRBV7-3,TGTGCCAGCAGCTTATCTCAGGGAAACACCATATATTTT,CASSLSQGNTIYF
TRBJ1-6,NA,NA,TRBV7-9,TGTGCCAGCAGCTTAGGGTCCGGGGATAATTCACCCCTCCACTTT,CASSLGSGDNSPLHF
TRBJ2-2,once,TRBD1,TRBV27,TGTGCCAGCAGTTTATCGCCACAGGGGTCAACCGGGGAGCTGTTTTTT,CASSLSPQGSTGELFF
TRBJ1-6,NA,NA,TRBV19,TGTGCCAGTAGTATGGAAGGGACTTATTCACCCCTCCACTTT,CASSMEGTYSPLHF
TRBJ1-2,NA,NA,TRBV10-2,TGCGCCAGCAGTGTTAATCCTACTAACTATGGCTACACCTTC,CASSVNPTNYGYTF
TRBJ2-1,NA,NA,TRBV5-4,TGTGCCAGCAGCTTGGACGGGAGTGGGTACAATCAGCAGTTCTTC,CASSLDGSGYNQQFF
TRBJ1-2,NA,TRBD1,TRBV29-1,TGCAGCGTCAATCAGGGGGGTGGCTACACCTTC,CSVNQGGGYTF
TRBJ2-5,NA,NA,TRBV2,TGTGCCAGCAGGTCTCAGGGGTCAGGAGAGACCCAGTACTTC,CASRSQGSGETQYF
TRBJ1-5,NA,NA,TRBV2,TGTGCCAGCAGTCGGGTCAGGGCCAATCAGCCCCAGCATTTT,CASSRVRANQPQHF
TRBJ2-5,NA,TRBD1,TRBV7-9,TGTGCCAGCAGTTACAGGGGTTGGGAGACCCAGTACTTC,CASSYRGWETQYF
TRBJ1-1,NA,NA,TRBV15,TGTGCCACCAGCAGAGATCCACAGAACACTGAAGCTTTCTTT,CATSRDPQNTEAFF
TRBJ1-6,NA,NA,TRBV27,TGTGCCAGCAGCCTACAGTGGGATTCACCCCTCCACTTT,CASSLQWDSPLHF
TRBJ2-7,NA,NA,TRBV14,TGTGCCAGCAGCCAACCGTCCGGGACACAGTACTTC,CASSQPSGTQYF
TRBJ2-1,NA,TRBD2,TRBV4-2,TGTGCCAGCAGTCGGACTAGCGGGAGTTACAATGAGCAGTTCTTC,CASSRTSGSYNEQFF
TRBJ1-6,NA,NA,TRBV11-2,TGTGCCAGCAGCTCGTCGAGAGCGGACCGATCACCCCTCCACTTT,CASSSSRADRSPLHF
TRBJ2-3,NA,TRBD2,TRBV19,TGTGCCAGTAGTCCACAGCGGGACGAGGGGACAGATACGCAGTATTTT,CASSPQRDEGTDTQYF
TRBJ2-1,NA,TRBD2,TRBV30,TGTGCCTGGAGTCTTGGGACTAGCGCGTACAATGAGCAGTTCTTC,CAWSLGTSAYNEQFF
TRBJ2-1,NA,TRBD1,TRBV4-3,TGCGCCAGCAGCCGCGTCAGGGGGCTCGGTGAGCAGTTCTTC,CASSRVRGLGEQFF
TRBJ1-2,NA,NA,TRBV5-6,TGTGCCAGCAGCGTGCTTACTTCAACCCAAATCTATGGCTACACCTTC,CASSVLTSTQIYGYTF
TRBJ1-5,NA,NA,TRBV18,TGTGCCAGCTCACCACCGGGCGCAACCGATCAGCCCCAGCATTTT,CASSPPGATDQPQHF
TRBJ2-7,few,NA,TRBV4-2,TGTGCCAGCAGCTCCGGGACTCAAGCCTACGAGCAGTACTTC,CASSSGTQAYEQYF
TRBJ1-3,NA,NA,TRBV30,TGTGCCTGGGACGGGAAGAATGGAAACACCATATATTTT,CAWDGKNGNTIYF
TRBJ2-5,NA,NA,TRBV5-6,TGTGCCAGCAGCGGCGAGAGGGTAGAAGAGACCCAGTACTTC,CASSGERVEETQYF
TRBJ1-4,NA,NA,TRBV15,TGTGCCACCAGCATATTCAACAGGCCAAATGAAAAACTGTTTTTT,CATSIFNRPNEKLFF
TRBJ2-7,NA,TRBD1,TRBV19,TGTGCCAGTAGACTTGGACAGGACTACGAGCAGTACTTC,CASRLGQDYEQYF